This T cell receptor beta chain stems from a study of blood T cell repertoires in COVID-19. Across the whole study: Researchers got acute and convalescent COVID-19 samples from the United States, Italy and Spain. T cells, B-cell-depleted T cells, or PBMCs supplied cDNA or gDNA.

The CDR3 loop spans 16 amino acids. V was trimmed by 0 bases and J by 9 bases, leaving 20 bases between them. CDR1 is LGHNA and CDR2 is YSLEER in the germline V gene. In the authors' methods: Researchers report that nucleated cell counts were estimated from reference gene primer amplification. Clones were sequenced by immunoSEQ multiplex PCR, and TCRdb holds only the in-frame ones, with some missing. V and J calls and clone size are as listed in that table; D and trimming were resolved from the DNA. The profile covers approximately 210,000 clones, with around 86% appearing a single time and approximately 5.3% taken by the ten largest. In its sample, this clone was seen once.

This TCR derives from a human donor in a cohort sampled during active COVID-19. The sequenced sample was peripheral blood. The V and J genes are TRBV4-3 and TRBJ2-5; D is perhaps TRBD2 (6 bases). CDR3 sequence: CASSQDGGTPLWAQYF. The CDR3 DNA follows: TGCGCCAGCAGCCAAGATGGCGGGACCCCGTTGTGGGCCCAGTACTTC.